This TCR beta chain was obtained from a study of memory CD4+ T cells and cytomegalovirus serostatus. Study conclusions and caveats: CD4+ memory repertoires contained about 40% of the roughly 160 reported CMV TCRbeta sequences. Suggested: most of the CMV-linked TCR signature lies in CD4+ memory cells.

Single viable CD3+CD4+CD8-CD45RO+ cells were sorted as the memory CD4+ T cells. Total CD4+ T cells were enriched by CD4 positive selection. As regards this clone: The antigen is unknown. Different DNA sequences within this sample yield the same CDR3.

Germline V gene sequence: CDR1 GTSNPN, CDR2 SVGIG (reference sequence). The CDR3 covers 18 residues. V lost 0 bases to trimming and J lost 5 bases; unmatched junction nucleotides: 11. The data were produced by immunoSEQ multiplex PCR, yet TCRdb's version contains in-frame clones alone and is incomplete. This table has 40,000 to 45,000 clones, around 80% appearing once. The V gene is TRBV30, the J gene TRBJ2-5; 14 positions agree with TRBD2. Material for sequencing was memory CD4+ T cells from blood. This clonotype originated in an adult in good health and CMV-seronegative. The CDR3 region has the DNA TGTGCCTGGAGTGTATGGACTAGCGGGGGGCCCAAGGGGGAGACCCAGTACTTC. Its protein product is CAWSVWTSGGPKGETQYF.